The 14 T cell receptor beta chains given below trace back to one sample, sequenced in a study of human T cells and chemical hapten exposure. Time point described: patch test 1, 2 weeks after DPC sensitization. The treatment was: therapeutic diphenylcyclopropenone sensitization with weekly scalp DPC. TCRdb itself ran the RACE reads through MiXCR, one entry per CDR3 protein. The sample lists 370,000 or so distinct CDR3 sequences, roughly 4.8% occurring once. This specimen consisted of whole blood, obtained in connection with sensitization to the hapten diphenylcyclopropenone (DPC). The receptors originated from a woman between 50 and 59 years old with alopecia areata. Some clones in this sample may be carry-over from other donors' samples.

The chain has TRBV5-6 and TRBJ2-6; D may correspond to TRBD1 or TRBD2 (5 bases each). Looked up from germline, CDR1 is SGHDT and CDR2 is YYEEEE. V was pared by 2 bases and J by 0 bases, with 12 bases between. This CDR3 region has 17 residues. The CDR3 loop is CASSLPGGNSGANVLTF. CDR3 in DNA: TGTGCCAGCAGCTTACCTGGGGGTAACTCTGGGGCCAACGTCCTGACTTTC. The full variable domain, completed using reference TRBV5-6 and TRBJ2-6, is DAGVTQSPTHLIKTRGQQVTLRCSPKSGHDTVSWYQQALGQGPQFIFQYYEEEERQRGNFPDRFSGHQFPNYSSELNVNALLLGDSALYLCASSLPGGNSGANVLTFGAGSRLTVL.

As regards this clonotype: One base away lies a much larger clone, so this may be a sequencing read error. The V call is TRBV27, the J call TRBJ1-5; weak D call: TRBD1 (5 bases). Germline CDR1 and CDR2: MNHEY and SMNVEV (reference sequence). CDR3 length: 15 amino acids. The CDR3 nucleotides are TGTGACAGCAGTTTCGGCGGGGGTAGCAATCAGCCCCAGCATTTT. It is translated as CDSSFGGGSNQPQHF.

At least ten counts were recorded for this clonotype. The chain joins TRBV7-2 to TRBJ1-5; D is perhaps TRBD1 (5 bases). The V and J ends lost 5 bases and 5 bases respectively, with 10 bases between them. Germline CDR1 is SGHTA and CDR2 is FQGNSA. CDR3 length: 13 residues. Written as DNA, the CDR3 is TGTGCCAGCAGCCGAGGGGCCGATCAGCCCCAGCATTTT. The encoded protein is CASSRGADQPQHF.

This chain connects TRBV6-6 to TRBJ2-2; TRBD1 matches 11 bases. The V gene end was trimmed by 2 bases and the J gene end by 4 bases; junction bases not matched to a gene: 6. The CDR3 covers 17 residues. Germline CDR1 and CDR2: MNHNY and SVGAGI (reference sequence). Here the CDR3 DNA reads TGTGCCAGCAGTTACCCCGGGACAGGGGGATCCACCGGGGAGCTGTTTTTT. Its protein is CASSYPGTGGSTGELFF.

This clonotype was picked up many times. The rearrangement uses TRBV18 and TRBJ2-5; D is possibly TRBD2 (5 bases). This CDR3 has 13 amino acids. Germline V gene lookup returns CDR1 KGHSH and CDR2 LQKENI. V shed 6 bases and J shed 3 bases, with 11 bases lying between them. The DNA of the CDR3 is TGTGCCAGCTCCCTCCGGGGTGAAGAGACCCAGTACTTC. As protein: CASSLRGEETQYF.

Many counts were recorded for this clonotype. This chain links TRBV4-2 with TRBJ2-7; unclear D gene. Germline V CDR1 and CDR2: LGHNA, YNFKEQ. With 4 bases removed from V and 6 bases from J, the gap between germline ends came to 10 bases. The CDR3 runs to 12 residues. CDR3 DNA sequence: TGTGCCAGCAGCCCTCGCCCGGGCGAGCAGTACTTC. It yields the protein CASSPRPGEQYF.

This clonotype has at least ten counts. The chain carries TRBV20-1 and TRBJ1-1; perhaps TRBD1 as D (5 bases). Germline-derived CDR1 and CDR2 are DFQATT and SNEGSKA (reference sequence). Between the trimmed V and J ends, which lost 5 bases and 3 bases, there was a span of 7 bases. This CDR3 contains 11 residues. Here the CDR3 DNA reads TGCAGTGCTCGAGGGGACACTGAAGCTTTCTTT. It encodes CSARGDTEAFF.

The rearrangement uses TRBV5-1 and TRBJ2-1; 9 nucleotides align to TRBD2. CDR1 is SGHRS, CDR2 YFSETQ, per germline. The CDR3 contains 15 residues. V lost 0 bases and J lost 6; bases outside the gene matches: 4. The CDR3 region is CASSLGAGGTNEQFF. CDR3 coding DNA: TGCGCCAGCAGCTTGGGAGCGGGGGGAACCAATGAGCAGTTCTTC. The full variable domain, rest sourced from reference TRBV5-1 and TRBJ2-1, is KAGVTQTPRYLIKTRGQQVTLSCSPISGHRSVSWYQQTPGQGLQFLFEYFSETQRNKGNFPGRFSGRQFSNSRSEMNVSTLELGDSALYLCASSLGAGGTNEQFFGPGTRLTVL.

The chain carries TRBV10-3 and TRBJ2-1; D might be TRBD2 (6 bases). The V gene lost 3 bases and the J gene lost 6 bases, with 12 bases spanning the gap. Germline CDR1 ENHRY, CDR2 SYGVKD. The CDR3 has 14 amino acids. In DNA, the CDR3 is TGTGCCATCAGTGATCACACCGGGGGCAATGAGCAGTTCTTC. It translates to CAISDHTGGNEQFF.

This clonotype turned up a few times. The V and J genes are TRBV7-9 and TRBJ2-7; unclear D gene. The CDR3 loop spans 15 amino acids. The germline CDR1 and CDR2 sequences are SEHNR and FQNEAQ (reference sequence). Trimming cost V 5 bases and J 0 bases, with 14 bases left between them. CDR3 coding DNA: TGTGCCAGCAGCCCCCCTGGGGTCAGCTCCTACGAGCAGTACTTC. This translates into CASSPPGVSSYEQYF.

Many counts were recorded for this clonotype. This chain connects TRBV12-3 or TRBV12-4 to TRBJ1-2; D is unclear. The CDR3 has 12 residues. Trimming pared 4 bases from V and 7 bases from J, leaving 10 bases between. DNA of the CDR3: TGTGCCAGCAGTTCAGCGGGCGCTGGCTACACCTTC. It is translated as CASSSAGAGYTF.

The chain has TRBV7-6 and TRBJ1-4; D remains ambiguous. CDR1 is SGHVS, CDR2 FNYEAQ, per germline. V shed 6 bases and J shed 2 bases, with 4 bases lying between them. The CDR3 has 12 residues. The DNA of the CDR3 is TGTGCCAGCAGTCAGACTAATGAAAAACTGTTTTTT. It encodes CASSQTNEKLFF.

This clonotype was found a few times. The CDR3 DNA sequence: TGTGCCAGCAGTTTAGACCCATGGACTGAAGCTTTCTTT. Its translation is CASSLDPWTEAFF. The V gene is TRBV12-3 or TRBV12-4, the J gene TRBJ1-1; D uncertain. V lost 1 base to trimming and J lost 5 bases, with 8 bases between them. This CDR3 comprises 13 residues.

This clonotype showed up many times. CDR3: CASSPLISDYGYTF. The CDR3 DNA sequence: TGTGCCAGCAGCCCCCTAATCTCTGACTATGGCTACACCTTC. This chain joins TRBV6-5 and TRBJ1-2; D is unresolved. Per the germline V gene, CDR1 is MNHEY and CDR2 is SVGAGI. The CDR3 contains 14 residues. V was clipped by 6 bases and J by 3 bases, with 14 bases between them.